What follows describes a single T cell receptor (beta chain). The antigen is unknown. TCR beta CDR3 sequences were amplified from RNA transcripts. First-round RT-PCR targeting the TCR CDR3 was performed with the HTBI primer set. TCRdb independently ran MiXCR on the multiplex PCR reads; one entry per CDR3 protein. The sample lists 300,000 to 400,000 distinct CDR3 sequences, roughly 18% occurring once. Germline V gives CDR1 KGHDR, CDR2 SFDVKD. V shed 12 bases and J 2 bases; nucleotides not matched to a gene: 6. The CDR3 covers 14 residues. These data originate in a study of T cells in Graves' hyperthyroidism and ophthalmopathy. Study findings and constraints: Patients with ophthalmopathy were separated from those with stable hyperthyroidism by a 13 V-J model. Blood samples included most of the expanded thyroid clonotypes exceeding 0.001.

Exclusion of patients followed from uncontrolled infection, other autoimmune disease, pregnancy or lactation. The PBMCs had their origin in 10 ml of fresh peripheral blood. J is TRBJ2-3 and V is TRBV24-1, with 11 bases matching TRBD2. Sequenced material: blood. This receptor was taken from a man younger than 30 with Graves' ophthalmopathy. The chain's CDR3 is CAAQLAGATDTQYF. CDR3 nucleotides: TGTGCCGCGCAACTAGCGGGGGCCACAGATACGCAGTATTTT.